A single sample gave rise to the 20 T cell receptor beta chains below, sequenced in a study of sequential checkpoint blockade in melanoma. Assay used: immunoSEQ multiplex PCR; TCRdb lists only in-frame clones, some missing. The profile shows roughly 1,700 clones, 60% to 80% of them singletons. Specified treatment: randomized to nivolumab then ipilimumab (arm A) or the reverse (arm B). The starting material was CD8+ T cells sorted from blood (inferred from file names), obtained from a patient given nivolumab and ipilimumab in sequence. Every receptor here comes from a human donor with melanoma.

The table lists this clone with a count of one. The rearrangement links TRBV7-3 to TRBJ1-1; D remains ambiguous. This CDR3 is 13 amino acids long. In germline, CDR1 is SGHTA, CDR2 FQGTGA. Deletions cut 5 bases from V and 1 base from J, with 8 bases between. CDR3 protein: CASSPNRNTEAFF. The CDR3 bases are TGTGCCAGCAGCCCCAACAGGAACACTGAAGCTTTCTTT.

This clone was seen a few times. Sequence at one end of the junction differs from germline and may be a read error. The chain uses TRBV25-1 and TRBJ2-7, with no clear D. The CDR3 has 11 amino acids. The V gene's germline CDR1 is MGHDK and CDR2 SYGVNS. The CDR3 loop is CASSPSHEQYF. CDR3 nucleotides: TGTGCCAGCAGTCCCTCCCACGAGCAGTACTTC.

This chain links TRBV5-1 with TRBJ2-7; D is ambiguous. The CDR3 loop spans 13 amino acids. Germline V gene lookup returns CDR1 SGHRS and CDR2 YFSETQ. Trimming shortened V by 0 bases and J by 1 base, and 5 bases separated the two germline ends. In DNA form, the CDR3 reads TGCGCCAGCAGCTTGGATCCATCCTACGAGCAGTACTTC. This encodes CASSLDPSYEQYF.

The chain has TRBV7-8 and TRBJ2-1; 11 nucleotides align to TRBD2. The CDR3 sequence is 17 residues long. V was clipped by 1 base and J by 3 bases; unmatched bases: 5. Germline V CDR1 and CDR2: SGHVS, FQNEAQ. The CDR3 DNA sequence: TGTGCCAGCAGCTTAGGGTTCCTAGCGGGAGGCTACAATGAGCAGTTCTTC. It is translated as CASSLGFLAGGYNEQFF.

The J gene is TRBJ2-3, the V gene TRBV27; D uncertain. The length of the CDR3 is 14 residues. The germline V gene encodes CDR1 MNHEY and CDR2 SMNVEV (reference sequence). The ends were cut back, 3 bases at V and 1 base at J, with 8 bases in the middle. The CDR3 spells CASSFSAGTDTQYF. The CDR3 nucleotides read TGTGCCAGCAGTTTTTCCGCGGGCACAGATACGCAGTATTTT.

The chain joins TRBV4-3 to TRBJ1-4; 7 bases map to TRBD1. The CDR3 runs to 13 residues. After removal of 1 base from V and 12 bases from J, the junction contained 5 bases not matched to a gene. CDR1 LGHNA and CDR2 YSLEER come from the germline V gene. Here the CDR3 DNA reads TGCGCCAGCAGCCAAGCGACAGGGCGAGAACTGTTTTTT. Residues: CASSQATGRELFF.

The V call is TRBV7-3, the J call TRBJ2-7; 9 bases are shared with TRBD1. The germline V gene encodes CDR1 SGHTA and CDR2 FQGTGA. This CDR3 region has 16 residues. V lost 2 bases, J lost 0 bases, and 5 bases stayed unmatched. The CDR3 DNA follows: TGTGCCAGCAGCTTACAGACAGGGGGGATCTCCTACGAGCAGTACTTC. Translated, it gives CASSLQTGGISYEQYF.

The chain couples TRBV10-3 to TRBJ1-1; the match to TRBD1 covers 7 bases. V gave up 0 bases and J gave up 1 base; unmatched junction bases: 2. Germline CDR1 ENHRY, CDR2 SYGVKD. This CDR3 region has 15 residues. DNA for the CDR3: TGTGCCATCAGTGAGTCCGGACAGGCGAACACTGAAGCTTTCTTT. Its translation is CAISESGQANTEAFF.

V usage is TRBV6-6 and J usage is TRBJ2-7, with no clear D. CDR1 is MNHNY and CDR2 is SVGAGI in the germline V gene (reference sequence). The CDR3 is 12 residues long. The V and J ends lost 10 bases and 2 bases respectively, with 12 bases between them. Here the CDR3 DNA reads TGTGCCACGACTCGGAACCCCTACGAGCAGTACTTC. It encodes CATTRNPYEQYF.

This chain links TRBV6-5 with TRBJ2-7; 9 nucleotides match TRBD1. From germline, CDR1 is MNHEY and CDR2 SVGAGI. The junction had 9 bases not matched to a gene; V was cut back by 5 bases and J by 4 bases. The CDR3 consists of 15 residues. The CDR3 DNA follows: TGTGCCAGCAGTAGCGGAACAGGGGGCTATTACGAGCAGTACTTC. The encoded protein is CASSSGTGGYYEQYF.

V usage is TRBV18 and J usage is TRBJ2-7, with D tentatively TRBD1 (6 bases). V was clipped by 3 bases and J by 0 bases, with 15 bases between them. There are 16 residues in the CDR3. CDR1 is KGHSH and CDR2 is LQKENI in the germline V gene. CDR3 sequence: CASSPLDRSFSYEQYF. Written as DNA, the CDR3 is TGTGCCAGCTCACCCCTAGACAGGAGTTTCTCCTACGAGCAGTACTTC.

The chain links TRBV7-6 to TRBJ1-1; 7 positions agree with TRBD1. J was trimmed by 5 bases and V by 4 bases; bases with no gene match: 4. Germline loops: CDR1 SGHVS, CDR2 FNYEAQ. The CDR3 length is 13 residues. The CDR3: CASSSHRGTEAFF. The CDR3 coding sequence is TGTGCCAGCAGCTCCCACAGGGGAACTGAAGCTTTCTTT.

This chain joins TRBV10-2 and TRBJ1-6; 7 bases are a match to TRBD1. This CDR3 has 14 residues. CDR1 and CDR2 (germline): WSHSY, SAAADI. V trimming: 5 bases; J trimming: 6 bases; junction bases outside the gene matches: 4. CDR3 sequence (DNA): TGCGCCAGCAGTCTGGGACAGACTAATTCACCCCTCCACTTT. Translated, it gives CASSLGQTNSPLHF.

The CDR3 protein is CATSTGSTYEQYF. CDR3 DNA: TGTGCCACATCTACGGGATCGACCTACGAGCAGTACTTC. The rearrangement links TRBV7-9 to TRBJ2-7; a possible D gene is TRBD2 (5 bases). The V end lost 10 bases, the J end lost 2 bases, and 15 bases lay between the germline ends. The CDR3 runs 13 residues. Germline values: CDR1 SEHNR, CDR2 FQNEAQ (reference sequence).

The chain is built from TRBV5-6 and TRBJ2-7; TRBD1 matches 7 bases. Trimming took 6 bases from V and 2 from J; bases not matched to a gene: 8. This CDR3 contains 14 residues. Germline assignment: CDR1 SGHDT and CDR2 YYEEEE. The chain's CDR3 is CASNYGTATYEQYF. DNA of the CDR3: TGTGCCAGCAACTACGGGACAGCCACCTACGAGCAGTACTTC.

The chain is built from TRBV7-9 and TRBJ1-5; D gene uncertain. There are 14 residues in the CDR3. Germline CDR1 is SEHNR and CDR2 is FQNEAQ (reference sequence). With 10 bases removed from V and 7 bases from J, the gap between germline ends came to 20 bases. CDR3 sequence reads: CATTAGSFGQPQHF. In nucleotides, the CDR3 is TGTGCCACCACAGCGGGAAGCTTCGGGCAGCCCCAGCATTTT.

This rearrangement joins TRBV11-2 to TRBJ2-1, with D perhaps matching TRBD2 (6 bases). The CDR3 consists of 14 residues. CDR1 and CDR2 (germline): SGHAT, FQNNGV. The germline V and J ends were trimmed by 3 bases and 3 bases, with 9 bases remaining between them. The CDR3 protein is CASSLAGNYNEQFF. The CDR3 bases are TGTGCCAGCAGCTTGGCGGGGAACTACAATGAGCAGTTCTTC.

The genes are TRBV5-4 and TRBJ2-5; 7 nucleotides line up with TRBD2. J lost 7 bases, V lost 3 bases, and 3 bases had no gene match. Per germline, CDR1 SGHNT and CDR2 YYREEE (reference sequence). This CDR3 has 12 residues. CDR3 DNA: TGTGCCAGCAGCTGGGGGGGAGTGACCCAGTACTTC. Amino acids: CASSWGGVTQYF.

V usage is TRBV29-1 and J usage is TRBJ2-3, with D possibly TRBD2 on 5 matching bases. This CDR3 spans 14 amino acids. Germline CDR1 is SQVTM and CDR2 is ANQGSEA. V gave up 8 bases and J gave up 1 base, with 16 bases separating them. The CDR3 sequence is CSSEMGAGTDTQYF. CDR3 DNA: TGCAGCTCTGAAATGGGAGCAGGCACAGATACGCAGTATTTT.

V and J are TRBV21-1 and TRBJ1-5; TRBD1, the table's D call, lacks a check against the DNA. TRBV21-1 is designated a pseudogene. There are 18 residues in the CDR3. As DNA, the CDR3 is TGTGCCAGCAGCGATCCGGGACAGGGGGGATATAGCAATCAGCCCCAGCATTTT. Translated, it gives CASSDPGQGGYSNQPQHF.